This T cell receptor beta chain was sequenced for a study of blood T cell repertoires in COVID-19. Only in-frame clones appear in the TCRdb table, and some are missing; sequencing was by immunoSEQ multiplex PCR. Among 300,000 or so clones listed, roughly 80% were seen once. Germline values: CDR1 MNHEY, CDR2 SVGAGI. J was trimmed by 4 bases and V by 6 bases; bases with no gene match: 11. There are 15 residues in the CDR3. The sequence was collected from a woman aged 50 to 65 with active or convalescent COVID-19. The gene calls are TRBV6-5 and TRBJ1-2, with 7 nucleotides matching TRBD1. The sample was peripheral blood. CDR3 sequence: CASSTGQAGTYGYTF. The DNA of the CDR3 is TGTGCCAGCAGCACCGGACAGGCCGGGACCTATGGCTACACCTTC.